This TCR beta chain was sequenced during a study of CD8+ T cells in alopecia areata. General observations from the study: Under tofacitinib, fewer expanded CD8+ clones appeared among the top 100 scalp clones.

Germline V gives CDR1 MNHEY, CDR2 SVGAGI. Trimming took 2 bases from V and 8 from J, leaving 12 bases between them. The CDR3 extends over 13 amino acids. Documented treatment: oral pan-JAK inhibitor, 5-10 mg twice daily. A FACSAria was used to sort CD4+ and CD8+ T cells. These cells came from PBMCs. To note about this clone: As yet, its antigen is unknown.

Once RNA had been extracted, it was reverse transcribed into cDNA to act as the sequencing template. Clones were read by immunoSEQ multiplex PCR, and TCRdb kept only the in-frame ones, dropping some. The sample holds 110,000 to 150,000 clones; about 56% are singletons and the top ten take about 15%. The source material was CD8+ T cells sorted from blood, sampled at week 4, from a patient treated with tofacitinib. The clonotype was recovered from a human donor with alopecia areata. The chain uses TRBV6-5 and TRBJ2-5; D possibly corresponds to TRBD1 (6 bases). CDR3 DNA sequence: TGTGCCAGCAGTTACCGGGCAGGGGTAACCCAGTACTTC. Amino acid sequence: CASSYRAGVTQYF.